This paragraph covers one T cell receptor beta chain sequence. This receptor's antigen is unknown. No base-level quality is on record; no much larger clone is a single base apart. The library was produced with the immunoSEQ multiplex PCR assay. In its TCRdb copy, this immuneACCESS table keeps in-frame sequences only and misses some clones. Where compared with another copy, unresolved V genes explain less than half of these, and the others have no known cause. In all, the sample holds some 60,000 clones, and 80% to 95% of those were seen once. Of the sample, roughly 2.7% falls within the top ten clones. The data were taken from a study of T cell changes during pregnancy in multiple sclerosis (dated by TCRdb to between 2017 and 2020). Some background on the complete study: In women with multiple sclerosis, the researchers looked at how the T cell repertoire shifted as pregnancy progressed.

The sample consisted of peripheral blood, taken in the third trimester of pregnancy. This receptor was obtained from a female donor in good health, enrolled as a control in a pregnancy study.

DNA sequence: TGTGCCAGCAGCTTCAACAATGAGCAGTTCTTC. Its coded protein is CASSFNNEQFF. The sequence is built from TRBV5-8 and TRBJ2-1; no D gene can be assigned with confidence. CDR1 and CDR2 are read off the germline V gene as SGHTS and YDEGEE. CDR3 length: 11 amino acids, cysteine to phenylalanine. Only the CDR3 portion is preserved as DNA: 33 bases, with reading frame beginning at the first base. V is reduced by 2 bases and J by 5 bases, leaving a spacing of 2 bases between them.